This TCR beta chain was obtained from a study of neoadjuvant anti-PD-1 for oral cavity cancer. Study-wide points: Each response group had just a few patients in TCR analyses.

Method: immunoSEQ multiplex PCR; TCRdb's copy keeps in-frame clones and lacks some. The sample records about 5,700 clones, 60% being singletons. The CDR3 has 12 residues. Germline V gives CDR1 SEHNR, CDR2 FQNEAQ (reference sequence). The germline V and J ends were trimmed by 2 bases and 6 bases, with 5 bases remaining between them. Of note for this clone: What it binds is not known.

This material consisted of tumor tissue, taken before nivolumab (anti-PD-1) treatment. The chain joins TRBV7-9 to TRBJ2-1; no clear D. The TCR comes from a person aged 35-79 years with oral cavity squamous cell carcinoma. The CDR3 DNA reads TGTGCCAGCAGCTTAAGTTCCAATGAGCAGTTCTTC. Its translation is CASSLSSNEQFF.